This TCR beta chain is drawn from a study of regulatory T cells in long-lasting Graves disease. About the research overall: Those with persistent Graves' disease had received antithyroid drugs for over 5 years with positive TSH receptor antibodies.

The CDR3 consists of 17 residues. The germline V gene has CDR1 MNHEY and CDR2 SVGEGT. After removal of 0 bases from V and 4 bases from J, the junction contained 6 bases not matched to a gene. This clonotype was found many times. Sequencing libraries for TCR beta were prepared with iRepertoire HTBI primers and Arm-PCR of CDR3 regions. TCRdb used MiXCR to reprocess the multiplex PCR reads, holding one entry per CDR3 protein. The profile shows 350,000 to 500,000 distinct CDR3 sequences, over 20% of them singletons. This sample's time point: persistent/refractory GD, antithyroid drugs over 5 years with positive TRAb. Isolated PBMC RNA provided the starting material for the TCR library.

The genes are TRBV6-2 or TRBV6-3 and TRBJ1-5, with 10 bases fitting TRBD1. This TCR was recovered from a female donor with Graves disease. Sequencing was performed on peripheral blood mononuclear cells (PBMCs), taken when the disease was refractory, from a patient treated with antithyroid drugs. The CDR3 nucleotides read TGTGCCAGCAGTTACTCTCGGGACAGGGGAGGGAATCAGCCCCAGCATTTT. It encodes CASSYSRDRGGNQPQHF.